The entry that follows covers one T cell receptor beta chain sequence. As yet, its antigen is unknown. V was pared by 1 base and J by 11 bases, with 15 bases between. The CDR3 has 15 residues. Germline CDR1 reads MNHNS; CDR2 reads SASEGT. Donors were six healthy women in three monozygous twin pairs. The sample originates from a study of identical twins' blood T cells. Overall study results and limits: Top TCRbeta clonotypes were shared more with twin than unrelated donors. Twin repertoire similarity may partly reflect shared environment.

From the 5' RACE reads, TCRdb called clonotypes with MiXCR, one entry per CDR3 protein. The sample shows 350,000 to 400,000 distinct CDR3 sequences, 25% to 35% of them seen only once. Sequencing input: PBMCs. The chain employs TRBV6-1 and TRBJ1-6, with TRBD1 as a possible D gene (5 bases). This TCR came from a woman aged 18 to 55 in good health. CDR3 DNA sequence: TGTGCCAGCAGTGAAGTAGGTAGGGGTCGGACACCCCTCCACTTT. Protein: CASSEVGRGRTPLHF.